This TCR beta chain was profiled in a study of cytomegalovirus exposure and HLA in healthy donors. The germline CDR1 and CDR2 sequences are SGHRS and YFSETQ. Unmatched junction bases numbered 6, after V lost 4 bases and J lost 6 bases. This CDR3 comprises 16 residues. Profiling relied on immunoSEQ multiplex PCR, and the TCRdb table lists in-frame clones only, not all of them. The table has some 170,000 clones, roughly 86% seen once; the top ten hold 7.2%. The V and J genes are TRBV5-1 and TRBJ2-3; TRBD2 matches 15 bases. The clonotype was recovered from a young man in good health and CMV-seropositive. The sequenced sample was PBMCs. CDR3 in amino acids: CASSTGLAGGLDTQYF. The CDR3 DNA reads as TGCGCCAGCAGCACCGGACTAGCGGGGGGGCTGGATACGCAGTATTTT.